The next 21 T cell receptor beta chains were all read from a single sample in a study of cytomegalovirus exposure and HLA in healthy donors. The repertoire was sequenced with immunoSEQ multiplex PCR; TCRdb's copy has only in-frame clones and lacks some. The sample includes 300,000 to 350,000 clones, roughly 87% seen only once; the top ten take 0.9% to 1%. Sample: PBMCs. These receptors were obtained from a man aged 25 to 40 in good health and CMV-seronegative.

The genes are TRBV29-1 and TRBJ2-5; TRBD2 agrees at 9 bases. V lost 4 bases to trimming and J lost 6 bases; unmatched junction nucleotides: 3. The CDR3 spans 12 residues. CDR1 SQVTM and CDR2 ANQGSEA come from the germline V gene. The CDR3 here is CSVGGGAQTQYF. CDR3 bases: TGCAGCGTTGGCGGGGGGGCGCAGACCCAGTACTTC.

The rearrangement links TRBV11-2 to TRBJ1-4; D perhaps matches TRBD1 (5 bases). The CDR3 spans 15 residues. In germline, CDR1 is SGHAT, CDR2 FQNNGV. Trimming took 3 bases from V and 7 from J, leaving 15 bases between them. CDR3 sequence: CASSFSAGEVEKLFF. The CDR3 coding sequence is TGTGCCAGCAGCTTTTCGGCGGGGGAGGTTGAAAAACTGTTTTTT.

The CDR3 sequence is CASSISGGGNQPQHF. The CDR3, as DNA: TGTGCCAGTAGTATATCAGGGGGCGGCAATCAGCCCCAGCATTTT. This chain connects TRBV19 to TRBJ1-5, with 8 bases aligning to TRBD1. This CDR3 has 15 amino acids. The V gene end was trimmed by 2 bases and the J gene end by 2 bases; junction bases not matched to a gene: 2. Germline V gene sequence: CDR1 LNHDA, CDR2 SQIVND (reference sequence).

The V gene is TRBV6-1, the J gene TRBJ2-5; TRBD2 matches 8 bases. Germline trimming cut 3 bases from V and 2 bases from J; bases unmatched to any gene: 5. Germline values: CDR1 MNHNS, CDR2 SASEGT. This CDR3 region has 15 residues. CDR3 protein: CASSDAGGGQETQYF. CDR3 in DNA: TGTGCCAGCAGTGATGCGGGGGGTGGGCAAGAGACCCAGTACTTC.

The V call is TRBV27, the J call TRBJ2-7; unclear D gene. CDR3 length: 11 residues. V lost 5 bases and J 4 bases, leaving 6 bases between the germline ends. CDR1 is MNHEY and CDR2 is SMNVEV in the germline V gene (reference sequence). This chain's CDR3 is CASSNFYEQYF. In DNA form, the CDR3 reads TGTGCCAGCAGTAACTTTTACGAGCAGTACTTC.

The chain uses TRBV7-2 and TRBJ2-1; D call uncertain. Trimming cost V 5 bases and J 0 bases, with 11 bases left between them. There are 15 residues in the CDR3. Looked up from germline, CDR1 is SGHTA and CDR2 is FQGNSA. This CDR3 is CASSLLITSYNEQFF. CDR3 nucleotide sequence: TGTGCCAGCAGCCTACTTATCACCTCCTACAATGAGCAGTTCTTC. Filled out from reference TRBV7-2 and TRBJ2-1, the complete variable domain reads GAGVSQSPSNKVTEKGKDVELRCDPISGHTALYWYRQSLGQGLEFLIYFQGNSAPDKSGLPSDRFSAERTGGSVSTLTIQRTQQEDSAVYLCASSLLITSYNEQFFGPGTRLTVL.

Comment on this clone: One end of the junction does not line up with germline, which may come from a read error. Here the CDR3 reads CASSLGPRQGAGGELFF. CDR3 nucleotide sequence: TGTGCCAGCAGTTTAGGTCCCCGACAGGGGGCTGGCGGGGAGCTGTTTTTT. This rearrangement joins TRBV7-9 to TRBJ2-2, with 10 bases identical to TRBD1. This CDR3 contains 17 residues. The germline CDR1 and CDR2 sequences are SEHNR and FQNEAQ (reference sequence).

In DNA form, the CDR3 reads TGTGCCAGCAGTTTCCAATCTTCGGACGAGCAGTACTTC. It encodes CASSFQSSDEQYF. The chain links TRBV27 to TRBJ2-7, with no clear D. This CDR3 comprises 13 residues. Trimming took 3 bases from V and 5 from J, leaving 11 bases between them. From germline, CDR1 is MNHEY and CDR2 SMNVEV (reference sequence).

The chain is built from TRBV29-1 and TRBJ1-3, with TRBD1 matching 12 bases. CDR1 and CDR2 (germline): SQVTM, ANQGSEA. The CDR3 has 14 residues. Trimming took 6 bases from V and 2 from J; bases not matched to a gene: 2. CDR3 sequence: CSVGQGATGNTIYF. The CDR3 nucleotides are TGCAGCGTGGGACAGGGGGCGACTGGAAACACCATATATTTT.

The rearrangement joins TRBV5-1 to TRBJ2-3; no reliable D call. This CDR3 is built from 15 residues. Trimming removed 4 bases from V and 6 bases from J, with 18 bases in between. Germline V gene sequence: CDR1 SGHRS, CDR2 YFSETQ. DNA for the CDR3: TGCGCCAGCAGCACCGGTGATGCTACGAGGGATACGCAGTATTTT. Translating gives CASSTGDATRDTQYF.

The rearrangement joins TRBV7-9 to TRBJ2-7, with 7 nucleotides matching TRBD1. With 5 bases clipped from V and 1 base from J, the junction kept 8 bases outside the gene matches. This CDR3 spans 15 amino acids. Germline values: CDR1 SEHNR, CDR2 FQNEAQ (reference sequence). The CDR3 region has the DNA TGTGCCAGCAGCCCGAGGAGGACAGGTTCCTACGAGCAGTACTTC. Its translation: CASSPRRTGSYEQYF.

The chain is built from TRBV6-4 and TRBJ2-2; a weak D match, TRBD1 (5 bases). V was pared by 7 bases and J by 3 bases, with 15 bases between. Germline V gives CDR1 MRHNA, CDR2 SNTAGT. CDR3 length: 15 amino acids. This chain's CDR3 is CASTPRDPDTGELFF. In nucleotides, the CDR3 is TGTGCCAGCACCCCCAGGGATCCCGACACCGGGGAGCTGTTTTTT.

The gene calls are TRBV15 and TRBJ1-5; the D is unclear. The CDR3 extends over 14 amino acids. The V and J ends lost 3 bases and 8 bases respectively, with 14 bases between them. Germline CDR1 LNHNV, CDR2 YYDKDF (reference sequence). The CDR3 reads CATSSRGQIKPQHF. In nucleotides, the CDR3 is TGTGCCACCAGCAGTAGAGGTCAGATCAAGCCCCAGCATTTT.

The chain links TRBV5-1 to TRBJ1-2; the D is unclear. V was pared by 0 bases and J by 8 bases, with 11 bases between. The CDR3 sequence is 13 residues long. In germline, CDR1 is SGHRS, CDR2 YFSETQ. CDR3 in amino acids: CASSLVGVRGYTF. The CDR3 DNA reads as TGCGCCAGCAGCTTGGTCGGGGTACGGGGCTACACCTTC.

The rearrangement uses TRBV7-8 and TRBJ1-5; TRBD1 agrees at 7 bases. V lost 8 bases, J lost 5 bases, and 12 bases stayed unmatched. The CDR3 covers 15 residues. The germline V gene has CDR1 SGHVS and CDR2 FQNEAQ. DNA for the CDR3: TGTGCCAGCGGCCCGACGACAGGGACGGATCAGCCCCAGCATTTT. Protein sequence: CASGPTTGTDQPQHF.

The chain recombines TRBV9 with TRBJ2-4, with 10 bases identical to TRBD2. The germline V gene encodes CDR1 SGDLS and CDR2 YYNGEE. V shed 3 bases and J 7 bases; nucleotides not matched to a gene: 1. The CDR3 is 13 residues long. The chain's CDR3 is CASSGTSGNIQYF. The CDR3 DNA reads TGTGCCAGCAGCGGGACTAGCGGCAACATTCAGTACTTC. The full variable domain, completed using reference TRBV9 and TRBJ2-4, is DSGVTQTPKHLITATGQRVTLRCSPRSGDLSVYWYQQSLDQGLQFLIQYYNGEERAKGNILERFSAQQFPDLHSELNLSSLELGDSALYFCASSGTSGNIQYFGAGTRLSVL.

The gene calls are TRBV5-1 and TRBJ2-3, with a possible D match to TRBD1 (6 bases). V was pared by 5 bases and J by 7 bases, with 17 bases between. Germline-derived CDR1 and CDR2 are SGHRS and YFSETQ. CDR3 size: 14 residues. The CDR3 DNA reads as TGCGCCAGCAGACAAAACAGGGTTGTGAATACGCAGTATTTT. This gives the protein CASRQNRVVNTQYF.

The V call is TRBV2, the J call TRBJ2-6, with 8 positions matching TRBD1. Germline V lookup: CDR1 SNHLY, CDR2 FYNNEI. The V gene end was trimmed by 7 bases and the J gene end by 0 bases; junction bases not matched to a gene: 8. The CDR3 totals 17 residues. DNA of the CDR3: TGTGCCAGCAAACTAGGACAGGGTCGCTCTGGGGCCAACGTCCTGACTTTC. Translated, it gives CASKLGQGRSGANVLTF. Based on the CDR3 plus reference TRBV2 and TRBJ2-6, the full variable domain is EPEVTQTPSHQVTQMGQEVILRCVPISNHLYFYWYRQILGQKVEFLVSFYNNEISEKSEIFDDQFSVERPDGSNFTLKIRSTKLEDSAMYFCASKLGQGRSGANVLTFGAGSRLTVL.

The chain couples TRBV27 to TRBJ1-2, with a possible D match to TRBD1 (6 bases). The ends were cut back, 6 bases at V and 7 bases at J, with 15 bases in the middle. This CDR3 contains 13 residues. Germline CDR1 and CDR2: MNHEY and SMNVEV (reference sequence). The CDR3 DNA sequence: TGTGCCAGCAGCCCCCCAGGGGTGGTTGGCTACACCTTC. Translated: CASSPPGVVGYTF.

This clone has just a few counts. The chain carries TRBV7-8 and TRBJ1-6; D is possibly TRBD1 (5 bases). This CDR3 comprises 14 residues. The V end was cut by 3 bases, the J end by 6 bases, with 9 bases between. Germline lookup yields CDR1 SGHVS and CDR2 FQNEAQ. The CDR3, as DNA: TGTGCCAGCAGCTTGATACAGGCTAATTCACCCCTCCACTTT. Translating gives CASSLIQANSPLHF.

This chain uses TRBV27 with TRBJ1-5; 8 bases line up with TRBD1. The V gene's germline CDR1 is MNHEY and CDR2 SMNVEV (reference sequence). The CDR3 is made up of 15 amino acids. V shed 2 bases, J shed 5 bases, and the junction held 5 bases outside the gene matches. CDR3 bases: TGTGCCAGCAGTTTAAGATCAGGGGGCCATCAGCCCCAGCATTTT. Its protein product is CASSLRSGGHQPQHF.